These T cell receptor beta chains were read from a single sample in a study of shared clonotypes between healthy human individuals. Sequencing used immunoSEQ multiplex PCR; TCRdb keeps in-frame clones, though not all of them. The sample yields fewer than 400,000 clones, approximately 79% seen once. Sequencing used memory CD4+ T cells sorted from blood. These receptors were collected from a man aged 30 to 39 in good health. Each CDR3 is given with its conserved first and last residue. The D gene is left open where the match is weak. A clone size is listed for some rows: how often the clone was seen (once, few, many), or a class if it is expanded.

D gene | J gene | clone size | V gene | CDR3 protein | CDR3 DNA
- | TRBJ1-4 | - | TRBV5-5 | CASSLQGTTNEKLFF | TGTGCCAGCAGCTTGCAGGGGACTACTAATGAAAAACTGTTTTTT
TRBD1 | TRBJ1-2 | - | TRBV2 | CASRGQGDYGYTF | TGTGCCAGCAGGGGACAGGGAGACTATGGCTACACCTTC
- | TRBJ1-4 | - | TRBV28 | CASSSGWSGEKLFF | TGTGCCAGCAGTTCGGGGTGGTCCGGTGAAAAACTGTTTTTT
TRBD1 | TRBJ1-1 | - | TRBV18 | CASSPGDREVTEAFF | TGTGCCAGCTCACCGGGGGACAGGGAGGTCACTGAAGCTTTCTTT
- | TRBJ2-1 | - | TRBV9 | CASSVASYNEQFF | TGTGCCAGCAGCGTAGCCTCCTACAATGAGCAGTTCTTC
TRBD1 | TRBJ2-5 | once | TRBV10-3 | CAISVGDSGSPAGETQYF | TGTGCCATCAGTGTTGGGGACAGTGGTTCTCCCGCGGGAGAGACCCAGTACTTC
TRBD2 | TRBJ2-3 | - | TRBV2 | CANGREGVDTQYF | TGTGCCAATGGGCGGGAGGGGGTAGATACGCAGTATTTT
TRBD1 | TRBJ1-5 | few | TRBV19 | CASSADSGTGKRGNQPQHF | TGTGCCAGTAGTGCTGACTCCGGGACAGGGAAGAGGGGCAATCAGCCCCAGCATTTT
- | TRBJ1-2 | once | TRBV7-8 | CASSLGDRMGGYTF | TGTGCCAGCAGCCTAGGGGACCGAATGGGCGGCTACACCTTC
TRBD1 | TRBJ1-5 | - | TRBV4-1 | CASSPGQGSQPQHF | TGCGCCAGCAGCCCGGGACAGGGTAGTCAGCCCCAGCATTTT
TRBD1 | TRBJ1-4 | - | TRBV18 | CASSQRPDRGGEKLFF | TGTGCCAGCTCACAAAGGCCCGACAGGGGCGGTGAAAAACTGTTTTTT
- | TRBJ1-1 | - | TRBV20-1 | CRGVMNTEAFF | TGCAGGGGGGTTATGAACACTGAAGCTTTCTTT
- | TRBJ1-3 | - | TRBV10-2 | CASNAQAHLSGNTIYF | TGCGCCAGCAACGCCCAGGCTCACCTCTCTGGAAACACCATATATTTT
- | TRBJ1-4 | few | TRBV6-1 | CASSVANEKLFF | TGTGCCAGCAGTGTAGCTAATGAAAAACTGTTTTTT
- | TRBJ2-3 | - | TRBV7-2 | CASSLGPGDTQYF | TGTGCCAGCAGCTTAGGTCCGGGGGATACGCAGTATTTT
TRBD1 | TRBJ1-2 | - | TRBV28 | CASSLLDRGAFYGYTF | TGTGCCAGCAGTCTCTTGGACAGGGGCGCTTTCTATGGCTACACCTTC
TRBD2 | TRBJ2-7 | - | TRBV12-5 | CASGLVLGQRTSGTPSLKEQYF | TGTGCTAGTGGTTTGGTACTAGGGCAAAGGACTAGCGGGACGCCCTCATTAAAAGAGCAGTACTTC
- | TRBJ2-7 | - | TRBV11-3 | CASSLGGGASSYEQYF | TGTGCCAGCAGCTTAGGTGGAGGCGCGTCCTCCTACGAGCAGTACTTC
TRBD1 | TRBJ2-3 | - | TRBV29-1 | CSVGPPTGSTDTQYF | TGCAGCGTTGGACCACCGACAGGGAGCACAGATACGCAGTATTTT
- | TRBJ1-3 | - | TRBV14 | CASSLFGVPPGNTIYF | TGTGCCAGCAGCCTTTTTGGGGTTCCCCCTGGAAACACCATATATTTT
TRBD2 | TRBJ2-1 | once | TRBV27 | CASTFSPSSGSYNEQFF | TGTGCCAGCACCTTCAGCCCCTCTAGCGGCTCCTACAATGAGCAGTTCTTC
- | TRBJ2-7 | - | TRBV27 | CASSFLARTYEQYF | TGTGCCAGCAGTTTCCTAGCGAGAACCTACGAGCAGTACTTC
TRBD2 | TRBJ2-1 | - | TRBV5-1 | CASSLAGGTGEQFF | TGCGCCAGCAGTTTAGCGGGAGGTACAGGGGAGCAGTTCTTC
TRBD1 | TRBJ1-2 | - | TRBV2 | CASRDDREGYTF | TGTGCCAGCAGGGACGACAGGGAGGGCTACACCTTC
- | TRBJ2-5 | - | TRBV7-9 | CASSWQNQETQYF | TGTGCCAGCAGCTGGCAGAACCAAGAGACCCAGTACTTC
- | TRBJ2-7 | - | TRBV28 | CASSRLKPYEQYF | TGTGCCAGCAGCCGATTAAAACCCTACGAGCAGTACTTC
- | TRBJ2-2 | - | TRBV7-2 | CASSLAATQNTGELFF | TGTGCCAGCAGCTTAGCTGCGACACAAAACACCGGGGAGCTGTTTTTT
TRBD1 | TRBJ2-2 | - | TRBV19 | CASQGTGSSGELFF | TGTGCCAGTCAAGGGACAGGTTCGAGCGGGGAGCTGTTTTTT